This T cell receptor beta chain was sequenced in a study of blood T cell repertoires in COVID-19 (dated by TCRdb to about 2020). Some background on the complete study: Samples from collaborators originated in the United States, Italy and Spain and spanned both the acute and convalescent phases of COVID-19. The prospective study material was composed of cDNA or gDNA derived from T cells, B-cell-depleted T cells, or PBMCs. Subjects who had been exposed to COVID-19, were actively infected with it, or had recovered from it provided the deeply sampled blood TCRbeta repertoires that made up the dataset. A freely available public database, intended as a resource for researchers studying the immune response to SARS-CoV-2, is where the repertoires were released. The samples were drawn from the first 160 participants of the ongoing ImmuneRACE study and from over a thousand subjects provided by 6 global collaborators. The sample metadata nearly always contained a de-identified subject ID, COVID-19 status, age in years and sex. Where available, HLA class I and class II types were taken from metadata supplied by the sample provider and were not determined by assay-based typing.

Regarding this clone: The antigen it recognizes is unknown. The record has no base qualities; no much larger clone is one base away.

In the prospective study, participants were about 18 to 90 years old, resided in 25 or so geographic areas of the United States, and were enrolled through a virtual design. To assign participants to cohorts, the prospective study relied on clinical history that participants themselves reported in a screening survey and a study questionnaire. Each participant in the prospective study had whole blood, serum and a nasopharyngeal or oropharyngeal swab collected by mobile phlebotomists. Participants in the prospective study had the option to provide additional blood draws and questionnaires over a 2-month period. Before DNA extraction, blood samples from the prospective study were shipped at room temperature or frozen. On the study overall, not on this receptor specifically: Clinical and demographic metadata were provided uncurated, with the amount varying by source and participant.

The immunoSEQ Assay, a bias-controlled multiplex PCR, was used to amplify TCRbeta CDR3 regions from genomic DNA. The source study handled its data this way. The number of nucleated cells in each sample was estimated by amplification of reference gene primers within the assay. Sequence reads were collapsed and filtered to measure the absolute abundance of every unique TCRbeta CDR3 rearrangement. For each sample, productive Simpson clonality was calculated as the square root of Simpson's diversity index over productive rearrangements. TCRdb limited this immuneACCESS table to in-frame rearrangements with V and J called. A share of clones is missing; checked studies link under half to unresolved V genes, and the rest is unexplained. That table supplies the V and J calls and clone size; D and trimming were determined from the DNA. The sample table holds around 230,000 clones, of which approximately 84% were seen once. The ten largest clones add up to 2.5% to 3.5% of the sample.

The TCR was taken from a woman aged 40 to 50 with acute COVID-19. The material sequenced was PBMCs or T cells enriched from blood (not recorded which).

The CDR3 reads as follows: CATSRELSGSTDTQYF. The DNA is TGTGCCACCAGCAGAGAATTGTCAGGGAGCACAGATACGCAGTATTTT. Recombination linked TRBV15 to TRBJ2-3, with TRBD1 perhaps the D gene, on 5 matching bases. V gives up 0 bases and J gives up 0 bases, and the segment between their germline ends measures 10 bases. The germline V gene (reference sequence) sets CDR1 to LNHNV and CDR2 to YYDKDF. The CDR3 spans 16 residues, from the cysteine through the phenylalanine. The retained sequence is limited to the CDR3, 48 bases, with the frame set at the first base.